Following are 18 T cell receptor beta chains from one sample sequenced in a study of Ad26.COV2.S vaccination and SARS-CoV-2 variants. Assay: immunoSEQ multiplex PCR; the TCRdb copy retains only in-frame clones and omits some. The sample shows around 350,000 clones, 90% to 95% of them seen only once. Specimen: peripheral blood, collected after recovery from COVID-19. The receptor source for this set is a human donor who had recovered from COVID-19.

V usage is TRBV7-6 and J usage is TRBJ1-2; D may be TRBD1 (5 bases). V lost 4 bases and J lost 8, with 20 bases in between. CDR3 length: 15 residues. Germline V gives CDR1 SGHVS, CDR2 FNYEAQ. Written as DNA, the CDR3 is TGTGCCAGCAGCTGGGATCATCAGGGCAGGGAGGGCTACACCTTC. Translation: CASSWDHQGREGYTF. Based on the CDR3 plus reference TRBV7-6 and TRBJ1-2, the full variable domain is GAGVSQSPRYKVTKRGQDVALRCDPISGHVSLYWYRQALGQGPEFLTYFNYEAQQDKSGLPNDRFSAERPEGSISTLTIQRTEQRDSAMYRCASSWDHQGREGYTFGSGTRLTVV.

This chain joins TRBV5-1 and TRBJ2-1, with D unresolved. Germline CDR1 and CDR2: SGHRS and YFSETQ. V was shortened by 8 bases and J by 10 bases, with 19 bases between the two germline ends. CDR3 length equals 13 residues. CDR3 sequence reads: CASGISYGVEQFF. The CDR3 DNA reads TGCGCCAGTGGGATAAGCTATGGGGTGGAGCAGTTCTTC.

This chain uses TRBV6-5 with TRBJ2-2; 7 bases are a match to TRBD1. CDR1 and CDR2 (germline): MNHEY, SVGAGI. V shed 6 bases, J shed 1 base, and the junction held 2 bases outside the gene matches. The CDR3 consists of 14 residues. The CDR3: CASRDRLNTGELFF. The CDR3 region has the DNA TGTGCCAGCAGGGACAGGTTGAACACCGGGGAGCTGTTTTTT.

The rearrangement links TRBV9 to TRBJ1-5, with D unclear. CDR3 length: 14 amino acids. Germline V gene lookup returns CDR1 SGDLS and CDR2 YYNGEE. Trimming took 3 bases from V and 0 from J, leaving 7 bases between them. DNA of the CDR3: TGTGCCAGCAGCGAGTCCCATAGCAATCAGCCCCAGCATTTT. Its protein is CASSESHSNQPQHF.

The rearrangement links TRBV9 to TRBJ2-5; D is unresolved. The CDR3 spans 13 residues. Looked up from germline, CDR1 is SGDLS and CDR2 is YYNGEE. The ends were cut back, 5 bases at V and 1 base at J, with 9 bases in the middle. CDR3 in amino acids: CASSRRFQETQYF. In nucleotides, the CDR3 is TGTGCCAGCAGTAGACGGTTCCAAGAGACCCAGTACTTC.

This sequence joins TRBV28 and TRBJ1-2; a weak D match, TRBD1 (6 bases). Between the trimmed V and J ends, which lost 5 bases and 3 bases, there was a span of 16 bases. There are 15 residues in the CDR3. Germline CDR1 is MDHEN and CDR2 is SYDVKM. CDR3 in amino acids: CASSPLRGEDYGYTF. The CDR3 bases are TGTGCCAGCAGTCCGTTGAGGGGGGAGGACTATGGCTACACCTTC.

On this clone itself: Other DNA sequences from this sample encode an identical CDR3 as well. The V gene is TRBV12-3 or TRBV12-4, the J gene TRBJ1-6, with D perhaps matching TRBD1 (5 bases). Trimming removed 3 bases from V and 10 bases from J, with 10 bases in between. This CDR3 has 13 amino acids. The CDR3 protein is CASSLGLGSPLHF. CDR3 bases: TGTGCCAGCAGTTTGGGGCTAGGGTCACCCCTCCACTTT.

The V and J genes are TRBV28 and TRBJ2-7, with D hard to call. Trimming stripped 2 bases from V and 2 bases from J, with 7 bases between. Germline CDR1 and CDR2: MDHEN and SYDVKM. The CDR3 runs 13 residues. The CDR3 here is CASSLRLTYEQYF. DNA of the CDR3: TGTGCCAGCAGTTTAAGACTTACCTACGAGCAGTACTTC. The complete variable domain, with remaining parts taken from reference TRBV28 and TRBJ2-7, reads DVKVTQSSRYLVKRTGEKVFLECVQDMDHENMFWYRQDPGLGLRLIYFSYDVKMKEKGDIPEGYSVSREKKERFSLILESASTNQTSMYLCASSLRLTYEQYFGPGTRLTVT.

The chain joins TRBV7-9 to TRBJ1-1; D gene ambiguous. V was pared by 10 bases and J by 2 bases, with 11 bases between. The CDR3 extends over 12 amino acids. Germline V CDR1 and CDR2: SEHNR, FQNEAQ (reference sequence). CDR3 region: CATRRVNTEAFF. The CDR3 bases are TGTGCCACCCGACGGGTTAACACTGAAGCTTTCTTT.

The chain links TRBV24-1 to TRBJ2-1; possibly TRBD1 for D (5 bases). CDR3 length equals 15 residues. With 3 bases removed from V and 2 bases from J, the gap between germline ends came to 10 bases. Germline-derived CDR1 and CDR2 are KGHDR and SFDVKD. This CDR3 is CATSDRRTPYNEQFF. DNA for the CDR3: TGTGCCACCAGTGATAGGCGGACACCCTACAATGAGCAGTTCTTC.

The rearrangement uses TRBV7-8 and TRBJ2-2; 8 bases fit TRBD1. In germline, CDR1 is SGHVS, CDR2 FQNEAQ. With 5 bases clipped from V and 5 bases from J, the junction kept 16 bases outside the gene matches. The CDR3 is 18 amino acids. This chain's CDR3 is CASSPLTTGQEITGELFF. CDR3 nucleotide sequence: TGTGCCAGCAGCCCCCTAACCACGGGACAGGAAATAACCGGGGAGCTGTTTTTT.

This clone was recorded only once. This rearrangement joins TRBV18 to TRBJ1-4, with a weak D call TRBD1 (5 bases). Trimming left V 2 bases short and J 5 bases short, with 9 bases between. Germline-derived CDR1 and CDR2 are KGHSH and LQKENI. This CDR3 contains 14 residues. CDR3 amino acids: CASSPKRGNEKLFF. In DNA form, the CDR3 reads TGTGCCAGCTCACCAAAAAGGGGCAATGAAAAACTGTTTTTT.

The chain carries TRBV27 and TRBJ1-2; no definite D call. Trimming left V 6 bases short and J 0 bases short, with 29 bases between. Germline values: CDR1 MNHEY, CDR2 SMNVEV (reference sequence). CDR3 size: 20 residues. The CDR3 coding sequence is TGTGCCAGCAGGATAAGATCGACCGCGGACCGTTCTAATACTAACTATGGCTACACCTTC. It codes for CASRIRSTADRSNTNYGYTF.

The gene calls are TRBV9 and TRBJ1-5, with a possible D match to TRBD1 (5 bases). The V gene lost 4 bases and the J gene lost 5 bases, with 19 bases spanning the gap. The CDR3 has 16 amino acids. Germline CDR1 and CDR2: SGDLS and YYNGEE. CDR3 bases: TGTGCCAGCAGCTTAGGTGGGGCCAAAAACGATCAGCCCCAGCATTTT. Amino acid sequence: CASSLGGAKNDQPQHF.

Of note for this clone: One junction end does not reproduce the germline sequence, and a read error may be involved. The CDR3 DNA reads as TGTGCCAGCTTGGGACAGGACTTC. The encoded protein is CASLGQDF. This rearrangement joins TRBV2 to TRBJ1-2; 8 bases match TRBD1. This CDR3 is built from 8 residues. Germline CDR1 and CDR2: SNHLY and FYNNEI.

V is TRBV6-2 or TRBV6-3 and J is TRBJ2-3; 12 nucleotides agree with TRBD2. V shed 6 bases and J 0 bases; nucleotides not matched to a gene: 10. Germline values: CDR1 MNHEY, CDR2 SVGEGT. The CDR3 is 18 residues long. The CDR3 loop is CASSTTAGLAGSTDTQYF. The CDR3 coding sequence is TGTGCCAGCAGCACTACCGCCGGACTAGCGGGGAGCACAGATACGCAGTATTTT.

The V call is TRBV6-5, the J call TRBJ2-1; 10 bases line up with TRBD2. The CDR3 is made up of 15 amino acids. Germline CDR1 and CDR2: MNHEY and SVGAGI. V gave up 5 bases and J gave up 8 bases; unmatched junction bases: 9. The CDR3 loop reads CASSNALAGWDEQFF. DNA for the CDR3: TGTGCCAGCAGTAATGCACTAGCGGGGTGGGATGAGCAGTTCTTC.

This chain uses TRBV27 with TRBJ1-2; TRBD1 is a possible D gene (6 bases). The germline V gene encodes CDR1 MNHEY and CDR2 SMNVEV (reference sequence). Trimming pared 0 bases from V and 0 bases from J, leaving 8 bases between. CDR3 size: 15 residues. This chain's CDR3 is CASSLSRTANYGYTF. In DNA, the CDR3 is TGTGCCAGCAGTTTATCTCGGACAGCTAACTATGGCTACACCTTC.